This T cell receptor beta chain was sequenced for a study of T cells in localized non-small cell lung cancer. About this clone: Antigen specificity is unknown.

Repertoires were generated with immunoSEQ multiplex PCR, while TCRdb's copy carries only in-frame clones and drops some. The sample carries 60,000 to 65,000 clones, roughly 90% recorded once. Regarding the study as a whole: Detection in adjacent lung was observed for a median about 56 of the top 100 tumor clones. Higher blood T cell density went with longer overall survival.

The CDR3 runs 15 residues. V lost 0 bases to trimming and J lost 3 bases, with 9 bases between them. The germline V gene has CDR1 MGHRA and CDR2 YSYEKL. The input for sequencing was peripheral blood, taken before any cancer treatment. This receptor was taken from a woman aged 35 to 70 with stage I lung adenocarcinoma. The chain joins TRBV4-1 to TRBJ1-5, with D perhaps TRBD1 (6 bases). The CDR3 DNA follows: TGCGCCAGCAGCCAAGACGGACAGCCCAATCAGCCCCAGCATTTT. Translation: CASSQDGQPNQPQHF.